This T cell receptor beta chain was observed in a study of blood T cell repertoires in COVID-19. Study-level information: Researchers got acute and convalescent COVID-19 samples from the United States, Italy and Spain.

Using immunoSEQ multiplex PCR, the repertoire was profiled, and TCRdb retains in-frame clones only, with some absent. The data contain about 140,000 clones, more than 70% of them singletons. Germline-derived CDR1 and CDR2 are GTSNPN and SVGIG (reference sequence). CDR3 size: 15 residues. With 2 bases clipped from V and 5 bases from J, the junction kept 10 bases outside the gene matches. Individuals aged 18 to 89 years were recruited from 24 US areas. Cohort assignment relied on participant-reported clinical history. Specimen: PBMCs or T cells enriched from blood (not recorded which). This rearrangement joins TRBV30 to TRBJ2-5; 8 bases match TRBD2. This receptor was obtained from a man aged 40-49 years with acute COVID-19. The chain's CDR3 is CAWSPSGTRGETQYF. CDR3 nucleotide sequence: TGTGCCTGGAGTCCATCCGGGACTAGAGGCGAGACCCAGTACTTC. The full variable domain, with the rest looked up from reference TRBV30 and TRBJ2-5, is SQTIHQWPATLVQPVGSPLSLECTVEGTSNPNLYWYRQAAGRGLQLLFYSVGIGQISSEVPQNLSASRPQDRQFILSSKKLLLSDSGFYLCAWSPSGTRGETQYFGPGTRLLVL.